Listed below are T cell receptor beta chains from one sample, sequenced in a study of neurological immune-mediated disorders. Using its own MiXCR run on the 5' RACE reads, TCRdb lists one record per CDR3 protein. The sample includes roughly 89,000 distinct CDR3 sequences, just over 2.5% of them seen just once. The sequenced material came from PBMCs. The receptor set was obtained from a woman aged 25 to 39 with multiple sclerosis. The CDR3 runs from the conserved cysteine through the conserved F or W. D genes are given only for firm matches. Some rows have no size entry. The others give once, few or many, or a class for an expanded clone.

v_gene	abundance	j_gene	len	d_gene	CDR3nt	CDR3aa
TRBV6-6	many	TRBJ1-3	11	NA	TGTGCCAGCAAACTCGGAAACACCATATATTTT	CASKLGNTIYF
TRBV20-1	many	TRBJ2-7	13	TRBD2	TGCAGTACCGGGACTAGCGGGACCTACGAGCAGTACTTC	CSTGTSGTYEQYF
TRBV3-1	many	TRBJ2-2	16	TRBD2	TGTGCCAGCAGCCTTCGGACTAGCGGGAAGATCGGGGAGCTGTTTTTT	CASSLRTSGKIGELFF
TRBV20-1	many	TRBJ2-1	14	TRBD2	TGCAGTGCTACCTTAGCGGGAACCTACAATGAGCAGTTCTTC	CSATLAGTYNEQFF
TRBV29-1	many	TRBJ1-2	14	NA	TGCAGCGTTGCTCTTCCAGGGAGGAACTATGGCTACACCTTC	CSVALPGRNYGYTF
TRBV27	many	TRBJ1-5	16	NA	TGTGCCAGCGGTCCTGGGAACGATTATAGCAATCAGCCCCAGCATTTT	CASGPGNDYSNQPQHF
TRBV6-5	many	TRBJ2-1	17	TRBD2	TGTGCCAGCAGTTACTCGAGGCAGCGGGAGGCCTACAATGAGCAGTTCTTC	CASSYSRQREAYNEQFF
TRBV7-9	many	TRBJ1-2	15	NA	TGTGCCAGCAGCTTAGTGGCAGGAGAAGGCTATGGCTACACCTTC	CASSLVAGEGYGYTF
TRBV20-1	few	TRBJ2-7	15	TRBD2	TGCAGTGCTAGAGGAGTCCGGGAGGGCCCCTACGAGCAGTACTTC	CSARGVREGPYEQYF
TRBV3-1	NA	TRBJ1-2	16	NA	TGTGCCAGCAGCCAAGTAGGCGGGGGGCTGAAATATGGCTACACCTTC	CASSQVGGGLKYGYTF
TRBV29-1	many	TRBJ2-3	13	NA	TGCAGCGTTGGGGGCGGGCGCACAGATACGCAGTATTTT	CSVGGGRTDTQYF
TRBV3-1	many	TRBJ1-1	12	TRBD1	TGTGCCAGCAGCCGGACAGGGAACGAAGCTTTCTTT	CASSRTGNEAFF
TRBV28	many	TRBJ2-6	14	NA	TGTGCCAGCAGTTTAATCTCTGGGGCCAACGTCCTGACTTTC	CASSLISGANVLTF
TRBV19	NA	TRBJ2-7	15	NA	TGTGCCAGTAGTATAGGAGGACACCCGTCCTACGAGCAGTACTTC	CASSIGGHPSYEQYF
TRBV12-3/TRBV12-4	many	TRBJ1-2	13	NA	TGTGCCAGCAGTACCCACCTTGCCTATGGCTACACCTTC	CASSTHLAYGYTF
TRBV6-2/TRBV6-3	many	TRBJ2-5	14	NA	TGTGCCAGCAGGCGGGGTCTGGAGAGAGAGACCCAGTACTTC	CASRRGLERETQYF
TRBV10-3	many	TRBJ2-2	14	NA	TGTGCCATAAGCAAGGAAGGGGCAGCCGGGGAGCTGTTTTTT	CAISKEGAAGELFF
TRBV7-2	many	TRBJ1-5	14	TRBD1	TGTGCCAGCAGCTTTGGGACAGGGAATCAGCCCCAGCATTTT	CASSFGTGNQPQHF
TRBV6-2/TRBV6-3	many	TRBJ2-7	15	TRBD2	TGTGCCAGCAGTTACCACAGCAGCGGGACCTACGAGCAGTACTTC	CASSYHSSGTYEQYF
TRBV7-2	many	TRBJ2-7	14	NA	TGTGCCAGCAGACTCTCTCTGGGGACCTACGAGCAGTACTTC	CASRLSLGTYEQYF
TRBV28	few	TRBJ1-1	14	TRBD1	TGTGCCAGCAGTGGACAGGGAATGATCACTGAAGCTTTCTTT	CASSGQGMITEAFF
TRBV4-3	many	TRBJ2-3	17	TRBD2	TGCGCCAGCAGCCAAGATTCGCCTAGCGGGAGTCTAGATACGCAGTATTTT	CASSQDSPSGSLDTQYF
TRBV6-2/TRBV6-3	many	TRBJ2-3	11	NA	TGTGCCAGCAGTTTTGGAGATACGCAGTATTTT	CASSFGDTQYF
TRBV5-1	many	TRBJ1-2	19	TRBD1	TGCGCCAGCAGCTTGATCATAAACGGGACAGGGGGACGGGTCTGGAGCTACACCTTC	CASSLIINGTGGRVWSYTF
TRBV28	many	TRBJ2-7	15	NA	TGTGCCAGCAGTTTGCCGGGGGGCGCAACCTACGAGCAGTACTTC	CASSLPGGATYEQYF
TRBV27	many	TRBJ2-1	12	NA	TGTGCCAGCAGTCCGACTAGCAATGAGCAGTTCTTC	CASSPTSNEQFF
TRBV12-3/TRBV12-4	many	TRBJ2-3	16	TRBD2	TGTGCCAGCAGTAAAATAAGCGGGAGGAGCACAGATACGCAGTATTTT	CASSKISGRSTDTQYF
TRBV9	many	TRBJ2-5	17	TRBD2	TGTGCCAGCAGCGTAGCCGCGACTAGCGGGATGATGGAGACCCAGTACTTC	CASSVAATSGMMETQYF
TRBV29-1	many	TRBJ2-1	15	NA	TGCAGCGTTGAAAAGGTCCTTAGCTCCTACAATGAGCAGTTCTTC	CSVEKVLSSYNEQFF
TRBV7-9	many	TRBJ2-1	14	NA	TGTGCCAGCAGTCAAAGGACTACGGGAAATGAGCAGTTCTTC	CASSQRTTGNEQFF
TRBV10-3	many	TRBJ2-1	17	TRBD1	TGTGCCATCAGTGAGGGTCAGGGGACAGCCTCCTACAATGAGCAGTTCTTC	CAISEGQGTASYNEQFF
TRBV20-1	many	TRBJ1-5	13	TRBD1	TGCAGTGCTCCTAGGGGGCCGGGACAGCCCCAGCATTTT	CSAPRGPGQPQHF
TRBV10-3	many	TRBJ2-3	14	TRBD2	TGTGCCATCAGGGAAGCGGGAGTGGCAGATACGCAGTATTTT	CAIREAGVADTQYF
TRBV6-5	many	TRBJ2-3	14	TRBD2	TGTGCCAGCAGGGGAGGGAAGGAAGTTGATACGCAGTATTTT	CASRGGKEVDTQYF
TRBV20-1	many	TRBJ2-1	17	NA	TGCAGTGCTAGAGATGAATTTTCGGTAGCGGAGTACAATGAGCAGTTCTTC	CSARDEFSVAEYNEQFF
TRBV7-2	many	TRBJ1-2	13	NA	TGTGCCAGCGAAATGAGGACAGACTATGGCTACACCTTC	CASEMRTDYGYTF
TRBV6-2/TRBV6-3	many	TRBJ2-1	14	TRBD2	TGTGCCAGCGTGAGCGGGAGGGCCAACAATGAGCAGTTCTTC	CASVSGRANNEQFF
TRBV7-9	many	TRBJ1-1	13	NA	TGTGCCAGCAGCACCCTGGAGGGCACTGAAGCTTTCTTT	CASSTLEGTEAFF
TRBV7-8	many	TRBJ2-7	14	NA	TGTGCCAGCAGCTTAATGGCGGGAACCTACGAGCAGTACTTC	CASSLMAGTYEQYF
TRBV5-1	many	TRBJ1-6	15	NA	TGCGCCAGCAGCTTGGAAGGGCCGGTGAATTCACCCCTCCACTTT	CASSLEGPVNSPLHF
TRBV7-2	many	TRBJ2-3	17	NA	TGTGCCAGCAGCTATATGAAAGCGGGCCCACCGGGAGATACGCAGTATTTT	CASSYMKAGPPGDTQYF
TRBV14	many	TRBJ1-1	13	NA	TGTGCCAGCAGCTACCGGGGGAGCACTGAAGCTTTCTTT	CASSYRGSTEAFF